This T cell receptor beta chain originates from a study of breast tumors, draining lymph nodes, adjacent tissues (dated by TCRdb to 2015 to 2016). A note on the overall study: Breast cancer patients provided tumor, adjacent nontumor tissue and axillary lymph nodes, and the study compared the TCR beta repertoires across these three sources. The study aimed to assess the relationships and possible T-cell exchange between tumor, surrounding tissue and draining lymph node repertoires in human breast cancer.

Sequencing used an Illumina HiSeq 2000. TCR beta chain libraries were generated through multiplex PCR amplification. High-throughput sequencing was used to analyze the amplified TCR beta chain products. In TCRdb, the public reads were trimmed at Q25 with fastp and aligned with MiXCR, with productive beta chains retained. Every distinct CDR3 protein forms one entry, paired with its most common genes and DNA. Counted in this sample were some 230,000 distinct CDR3 sequences; 34% of them appeared once. The ten largest make up under 4.5% of the sample. The junction carries 11 bases between V and J, which are trimmed by 4 bases and 4 bases respectively. Sequences MNHNS (CDR1) and SASEGT (CDR2) are obtained from the germline V gene. Its CDR3 holds 14 amino acids, cysteine through phenylalanine. Only CDR3 DNA is held: 42 bases, read in frame from base 1. The study at large found these results: Tumor and nontumor tissue repertoires were found to be significantly more similar in luminal-like than in basal-like breast cancer. The data were judged consistent with most tumor T cells deriving from the lymph node and then expanding within tumor tissue. T-cell repertoire diversity in tumors was found to be lower than in lymph nodes but higher than in nontumor tissue, and preferential V and J gene usage was observed. The conclusion that tumor T cells originate in lymph nodes was presented as consistent with a hypothesis rather than as directly demonstrated.

This clonotype was seen at least ten times. Its antigen remains unidentified. Base qualities are not recorded, but no much larger clone differs from it by a single base. Lymph node samples were obtained from the axillary draining lymph nodes of breast cancer patients. This TCR derives from a female donor with breast cancer. Some clones in this sample may be carry-over from other donors' samples. This chain is built from TRBV6-1 and TRBJ1-5; no D segment can be confidently identified. What was sequenced was axillary lymph node tissue. The CDR3 is CASSGWRGNQPQHF. The nucleotide sequence reads as follows: TGTGCCAGCAGTGGATGGAGAGGGAATCAGCCCCAGCATTTT.